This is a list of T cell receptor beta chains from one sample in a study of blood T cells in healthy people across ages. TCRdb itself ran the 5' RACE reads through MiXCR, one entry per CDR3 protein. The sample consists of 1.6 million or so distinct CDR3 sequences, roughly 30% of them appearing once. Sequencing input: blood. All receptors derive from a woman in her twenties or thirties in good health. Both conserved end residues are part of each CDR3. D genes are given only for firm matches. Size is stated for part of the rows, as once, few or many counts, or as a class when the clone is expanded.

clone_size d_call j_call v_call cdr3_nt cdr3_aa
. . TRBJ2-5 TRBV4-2 TGTGCCAGCAGCCAAGATGAGGCGGGGGCCCAAGAGACCCAGTACTTC CASSQDEAGAQETQYF
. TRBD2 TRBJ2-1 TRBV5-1 TGCGCCAGCAGCTTGGAATACGGGGGAGGGCCTGTTTATGAGCAGTTCTTC CASSLEYGGGPVYEQFF
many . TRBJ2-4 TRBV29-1 TGCAGCGTTGAAGAGCGAGTACTAGCCAAAAACATTCAGTACTTC CSVEERVLAKNIQYF
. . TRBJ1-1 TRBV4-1 TGCGCCAGCAGCCAAGTGGGGGGGGCGGGACAAGAAATGAACACTGAAGCTTTCTTT CASSQVGGAGQEMNTEAFF
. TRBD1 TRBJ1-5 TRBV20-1 TGCAGTGCTAGGACAACAGGGGCGGATCAGCCCCAGCATTTT CSARTTGADQPQHF
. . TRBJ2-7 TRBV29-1 TGCAGCGTTGTTGTGCAAGGACCTCCCTACGAGCAGTACTTC CSVVVQGPPYEQYF
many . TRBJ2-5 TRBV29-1 TGCAGCGTTGCCCTGCCAGAGACCCAGTACTTC CSVALPETQYF
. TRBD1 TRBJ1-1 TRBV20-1 TGCAGTGCTAGAGAATTGACAGGGGAGTACACTGAAGCTTTCTTT CSARELTGEYTEAFF
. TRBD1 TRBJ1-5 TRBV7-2 TGTGCCAGCAGCACGGGACAGCCCCGACAGCCCCAGCATTTT CASSTGQPRQPQHF
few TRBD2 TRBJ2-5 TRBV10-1 TGCGCCAGCAGTGAGTCTCGTCCGGCGGGAGTTCCGGAGACCCAGTACTTC CASSESRPAGVPETQYF
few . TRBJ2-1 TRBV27 TGTGCCAGCAGCTCGAGGGGGATTAGCTACAATGAGCAGTTCTTC CASSSRGISYNEQFF
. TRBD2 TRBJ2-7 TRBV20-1 TGCAGTGCTAGGGGGAGCGGGGGGAATTCCGAGCAGTACTTC CSARGSGGNSEQYF
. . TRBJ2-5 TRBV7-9 TGTGCCAGCAGCTCGGGCCCCCTAGAGAGGGAGACCCAGTACTTC CASSSGPLERETQYF
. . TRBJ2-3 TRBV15 TGTGCCACCAGCATGGGTAGCGGTGGGGATACGCAGTATTTT CATSMGSGGDTQYF
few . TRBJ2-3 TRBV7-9 TGTGCCAGCAGCTTATATGACGGAAGCACAGATACGCAGTATTTT CASSLYDGSTDTQYF
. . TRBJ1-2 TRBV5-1 TGCGCCAGCAGCTTGGATGATAGTAGGACAGCCCTCTATGGCTACACCTTC CASSLDDSRTALYGYTF
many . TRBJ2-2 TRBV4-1 TGCGCCAGCAGCCAATCCGGGGAGCTGTTTTTT CASSQSGELFF
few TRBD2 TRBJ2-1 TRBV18 TGTGCCAGCTCACCACCCCGGGAGGTGGCCTACAATGAGCAGTTCTTC CASSPPREVAYNEQFF
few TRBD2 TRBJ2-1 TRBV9 TGTGCCAGCAGCAGACCTGGGACTAGCGGGGGCAATGAGCAGTTCTTC CASSRPGTSGGNEQFF
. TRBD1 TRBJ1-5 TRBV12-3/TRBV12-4 TGTGCCAACACCTCCTCAGGGGGCATAAATCAGCCCCAGCATTTT CANTSSGGINQPQHF
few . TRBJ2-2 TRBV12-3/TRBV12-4 TGTGCCAGCAGTTTAATCGAGTCAGGGATATCCGGGGAGCTGTTTTTT CASSLIESGISGELFF
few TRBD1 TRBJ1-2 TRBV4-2 TGTGCCAGCAGCCAAGATCAGGTCGGACAGGGGTATGGCTACACCTTC CASSQDQVGQGYGYTF
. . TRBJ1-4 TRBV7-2 TGTGCCAGCAGCGATCAGGGTGCAACTAATGAAAAACTGTTTTTT CASSDQGATNEKLFF
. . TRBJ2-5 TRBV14 TGTGCCAGCAGCCAAGACGCAGGAGGAGAGACCCAGTACTTC CASSQDAGGETQYF
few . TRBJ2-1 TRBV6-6 TGTGCCAGCAGTTACGACGGTGGGCCACGAGGCCAGTTCTTC CASSYDGGPRGQFF
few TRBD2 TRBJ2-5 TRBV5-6 TGTGCCAGCAGCCCACCGGGAGGGTTGGCGACCCAGTACTTC CASSPPGGLATQYF
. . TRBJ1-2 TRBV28 TGTGCCAGCAGACCTTGGAAACTGGACTATGGCTACACCTTC CASRPWKLDYGYTF
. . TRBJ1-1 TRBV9 TGTGCCAGCAGCCCTCGAACCGGGACAACAGCTTTCTTT CASSPRTGTTAFF
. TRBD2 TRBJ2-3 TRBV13 TGTGCCAGCAGCTCCTCTTACGGACTAGCGGGCACAGATACGCAGTATTTT CASSSSYGLAGTDTQYF
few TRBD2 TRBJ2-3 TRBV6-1 TGTGCCAGCACCGACTTCGTCCTTCGGGAGGGGGCAGATACGCAGTATTTT CASTDFVLREGADTQYF
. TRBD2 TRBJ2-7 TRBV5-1 TGCGCCAGCAGCCGGGACTACCCCTACGAGCAGTACTTC CASSRDYPYEQYF
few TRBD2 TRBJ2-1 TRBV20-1 TGCAGTGCTATGAAGCGGGAGGCACCCTACAATGAGCAGTTCTTC CSAMKREAPYNEQFF
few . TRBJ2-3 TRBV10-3 TGTGCCATCAGTGACGAGGCGGGGTTCACAGATACGCAGTATTTT CAISDEAGFTDTQYF
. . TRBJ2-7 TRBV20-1 TGCAGTGCTAGAAACCGGTACGCGAACACCTACGAGCAGTACTTC CSARNRYANTYEQYF
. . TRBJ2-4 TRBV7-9 TGTGCCAGCAGCTTAGGGGGGGCTGGAAACATTCAGTACTTC CASSLGGAGNIQYF
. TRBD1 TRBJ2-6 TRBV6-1 TGTGCCAGCAGTGAATCTTACAGGGGCTCTGGGGCCAACGTCCTGACTTTC CASSESYRGSGANVLTF
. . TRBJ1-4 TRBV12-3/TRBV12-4 TGTGCCAGCAGACCTACAGGGAAGGGAACTAATGAAAAACTGTTTTTT CASRPTGKGTNEKLFF